Listed here are 28 T cell receptor beta chains from one sample, sequenced in a study of T cells in Graves' hyperthyroidism and ophthalmopathy. What was amplified from RNA transcripts were TCR beta CDR3 regions. During a first-round RT-PCR of the TCR CDR3, the HTBI primer set was used. TCRdb analysed the multiplex PCR reads with MiXCR anew, one entry per CDR3 protein. The sample lists 300,000 to 350,000 distinct CDR3 sequences, approximately 16% occurring once. Sequenced input: blood. These receptor sequences come from a man younger than 40 with Graves' hyperthyroidism.

This clonotype showed up many times. The V and J genes are TRBV3-1 and TRBJ2-7; D might be TRBD2 (6 bases). The CDR3 runs to 14 residues. Germline-derived CDR1 and CDR2 are LGHDT and YNNKEL (reference sequence). V was cut by 4 bases and J by 2 bases, with 12 bases left in between. The CDR3: CASSPFRGTYEQYF. CDR3 sequence (DNA): TGTGCCAGCAGCCCATTCCGGGGGACCTACGAGCAGTACTTC.

Ten or more counts support this clonotype. CDR3 coding DNA: TGCAGTGCTCTACCCGGGGCCGGGACCCAGTACTTC. Protein product: CSALPGAGTQYF. The V gene is TRBV20-1, the J gene TRBJ2-5; D is possibly TRBD1 or TRBD2 (5 bases each). V lost 5 bases and J 7 bases, leaving 14 bases between the germline ends. Germline V CDR1 and CDR2: DFQATT, SNEGSKA (reference sequence). This CDR3 has 12 residues.

This clonotype appeared many times. The rearrangement joins TRBV20-1 to TRBJ1-2, with 8 bases aligning to TRBD1. The junction had 9 bases not matched to a gene; V was cut back by 0 bases and J by 6 bases. This CDR3 contains 15 residues. Per the germline V gene, CDR1 is DFQATT and CDR2 is SNEGSKA (reference sequence). The chain's CDR3 is CSARDLDRGVNGYTF. CDR3 nucleotide sequence: TGCAGTGCTAGAGATCTCGACAGGGGCGTAAATGGCTACACCTTC.

This clonotype has ten or more counts. The chain joins TRBV27 to TRBJ2-5; possible D gene TRBD2, 6 bases. V lost 2 bases and J 4 bases, leaving 8 bases between the germline ends. The germline V gene has CDR1 MNHEY and CDR2 SMNVEV (reference sequence). This CDR3 comprises 13 residues. The CDR3 spells CASSLAGTETQYF. CDR3 nucleotides: TGTGCCAGCAGTTTAGCGGGGACAGAGACCCAGTACTTC.

A few counts support this clonotype. This chain uses TRBV7-3 with TRBJ2-3; 7 bases agree with TRBD1. The length of the CDR3 is 14 residues. CDR1 and CDR2 (germline): SGHTA, FQGTGA. The V segment lost 4 bases and the J segment 6 bases; nucleotides outside the gene matches: 7. In DNA, the CDR3 is TGTGCCAGCAGCTCCTACAGGGGCCAGGATACGCAGTATTTT. Translation gives CASSSYRGQDTQYF.

To note about this clonotype: At one boundary the junction diverges from the germline segment, which might be a read error. This sequence joins TRBV5-1 and TRBJ1-4, with a possible D match to TRBD1 (6 bases). The germline CDR1 and CDR2 sequences are SGHRS and YFSETQ. The CDR3 runs to 15 residues. CDR3 nucleotide sequence: TGCGCCAGCAGCCGGACGGGGACAAGAAATGAAAAACTGGTTTTT. Translation gives CASSRTGTRNEKLVF.

Points on this clonotype: Mismatch with germline at one junction end may stem from a read error. This rearrangement joins TRBV20-1 to TRBJ1-2; D not resolved. Germline V gene sequence: CDR1 DFQATT, CDR2 SNEGSKA (reference sequence). The CDR3 totals 13 residues. The CDR3 protein is CSARDGGNYGYSF. CDR3 in DNA: TGCAGTGCTAGAGATGGAGGGAACTATGGCTACAGCTTC.

The sample holds many counts of this clonotype. This chain connects TRBV27 to TRBJ2-7, with D perhaps matching TRBD1 (5 bases). The CDR3 runs 14 residues. Deletions cut 0 bases from V and 1 base from J, with 7 bases between. The germline V gene has CDR1 MNHEY and CDR2 SMNVEV (reference sequence). DNA for the CDR3: TGTGCCAGCAGTTTATCCTCAGGGTCCTACGAGCAGTACTTC. This gives the protein CASSLSSGSYEQYF.

For this clonotype: A much larger clone is a single base away; this may be a read error. The rearrangement uses TRBV20-1 and TRBJ2-1; unclear D gene. Germline CDR1 reads DFQATT; CDR2 reads SNEGSKA (reference sequence). This CDR3 is 11 amino acids long. V was pared by 4 bases and J by 8 bases, with 9 bases between. The CDR3 sequence: CSAIFGDEQFF. CDR3 bases: TGCAGTGCTATTTTTGGCGATGAGCAGTTCTTC.

This clonotype was seen repeatedly, ten times or more. The rearrangement uses TRBV3-1 and TRBJ2-3; a possible D gene is TRBD2 (6 bases). The CDR3 spans 14 residues. Deletions cut 5 bases from V and 4 bases from J, with 13 bases between. Germline V gene lookup returns CDR1 LGHDT and CDR2 YNNKEL (reference sequence). CDR3 residues: CASSANPGADTQYF. CDR3 coding DNA: TGTGCCAGCAGCGCGAACCCGGGGGCAGATACGCAGTATTTT.

The genes are TRBV10-3 and TRBJ2-7; D gene uncertain. Germline CDR1 is ENHRY and CDR2 is SYGVKD. Trimming cost V 10 bases and J 3 bases, with 16 bases left between them. The CDR3 sequence is 13 residues long. The CDR3: CATSATENYEQYF. CDR3 DNA sequence: TGTGCCACCTCGGCGACGGAGAACTACGAGCAGTACTTC.

V gene TRBV5-6 combines with J gene TRBJ2-1; 16 bases line up with TRBD2. V shed 4 bases, J shed 0 bases, and the junction held 4 bases outside the gene matches. In germline, CDR1 is SGHDT, CDR2 YYEEEE. This CDR3 is built from 18 residues. The CDR3 region has the DNA TGTGCCAGCAGCCAGGGGACTAGCGGGAGGGCCTCCTACAATGAGCAGTTCTTC. It encodes CASSQGTSGRASYNEQFF.

This clonotype was observed many times. The chain couples TRBV12-3 or TRBV12-4 to TRBJ2-7; 9 nucleotides line up with TRBD1. This CDR3 has 17 residues. J gave up 5 bases and V 0 bases, and 11 bases lay outside the gene matches. In DNA, the CDR3 is TGTGCCAGCAGTTTAGCGGGGACAGGGAACGGTTGGGACGAGCAGTACTTC. It specifies CASSLAGTGNGWDEQYF.

This sequence joins TRBV9 and TRBJ2-6, with D possibly being TRBD1 (5 bases). From germline, CDR1 is SGDLS and CDR2 YYNGEE. The CDR3 loop spans 17 amino acids. V lost 7 bases and J lost 0, with 17 bases in between. CDR3 sequence (DNA): TGTGCCAGCTCACCCAGGGAATTCCTCTCTGGGGCCAACGTCCTGACTTTC. Translation: CASSPREFLSGANVLTF.

This clonotype has ten or more counts. The J gene is TRBJ2-3, the V gene TRBV29-1, with D uncertain. Trimming took 2 bases from V and 0 from J, leaving 9 bases between them. The CDR3 is made up of 14 amino acids. Germline loops: CDR1 SQVTM, CDR2 ANQGSEA. In DNA form, the CDR3 reads TGCAGCGTTGAAACTACGGACAGCACAGATACGCAGTATTTT. This sequence encodes CSVETTDSTDTQYF.

This clonotype has ten or more counts. The chain couples TRBV30 to TRBJ2-1; 12 bases line up with TRBD2. V was pared by 2 bases and J by 7 bases, with 3 bases of the junction left unmatched. This CDR3 region has 14 residues. The germline V gene encodes CDR1 GTSNPN and CDR2 SVGIG (reference sequence). This CDR3 is CAWSLAGGGNEQFF. The CDR3 DNA is TGTGCCTGGAGTCTAGCGGGAGGGGGGAATGAGCAGTTCTTC. The full variable domain, rest sourced from reference TRBV30 and TRBJ2-1, is SQTIHQWPATLVQPVGSPLSLECTVEGTSNPNLYWYRQAAGRGLQLLFYSVGIGQISSEVPQNLSASRPQDRQFILSSKKLLLSDSGFYLCAWSLAGGGNEQFFGPGTRLTVL.

V gene TRBV11-3 combines with J gene TRBJ2-2, with TRBD2 as a possible D gene (5 bases). Germline CDR1 and CDR2: SGHNT and YENEEA. The V and J ends lost 3 bases and 3 bases respectively, with 11 bases between them. This CDR3 has 15 residues. Written as DNA, the CDR3 is TGTGCCAGCAGCTTGGGTGAGAGGGACACCGGGGAGCTGTTTTTT. Translated: CASSLGERDTGELFF.

Ten or more counts support this clonotype. This rearrangement joins TRBV29-1 to TRBJ2-1, with D unclear. V was cut by 1 base and J by 10 bases, with 11 bases left in between. Germline V CDR1 and CDR2: SQVTM, ANQGSEA. The CDR3 has 12 amino acids. CDR3 loop: CSVEVGSTEQFF. The DNA for the CDR3 is TGCAGCGTTGAAGTTGGATCAACCGAGCAGTTCTTC.

The J gene is TRBJ2-7, the V gene TRBV30, with 13 bases identical to TRBD2. Trimming at V came to 3 bases and at J to 4 bases, leaving 9 bases not matched to a gene. The CDR3 covers 16 residues. CDR1 is GTSNPN, CDR2 SVGIG, per germline (reference sequence). The CDR3 protein is CAWRILGTSGTYEQYF. DNA of the CDR3: TGTGCCTGGAGGATTCTAGGGACTAGCGGGACTTACGAGCAGTACTTC.

This clonotype appeared many times. The chain joins TRBV11-2 to TRBJ1-2, with D possibly being TRBD1 (6 bases). V lost 1 base, J lost 6 bases, and 12 bases lay in between. The germline CDR1 and CDR2 sequences are SGHAT and FQNNGV. The CDR3 has 14 amino acids. CDR3 loop: CASSLVRGRDGYTF. In DNA, the CDR3 is TGTGCCAGCAGCTTAGTAAGGGGGAGAGATGGCTACACCTTC.

This chain connects TRBV7-9 to TRBJ1-2; weak D call: TRBD1 (5 bases). Germline CDR1 and CDR2: SEHNR and FQNEAQ (reference sequence). The V end was cut by 4 bases, the J end by 0 bases, with 18 bases between. CDR3 length: 17 amino acids. The CDR3, as DNA: TGTGCCAGCAGCTCCCGTGATTCGGGGCCTCCTAACTATGGCTACACCTTC. Encoded protein: CASSSRDSGPPNYGYTF.

At least ten counts were recorded for this clonotype. The chain employs TRBV3-1 and TRBJ2-3; the match to TRBD2 covers 8 bases. J gave up 2 bases and V 1 base, and 5 bases lay outside the gene matches. CDR1 is LGHDT and CDR2 is YNNKEL in the germline V gene (reference sequence). The CDR3 runs 16 residues. CDR3 DNA: TGTGCCAGCAGCCAAGTCCCGGGAGGGTACACAGATACGCAGTATTTT. Its protein is CASSQVPGGYTDTQYF.

This clonotype has at least ten counts. The CDR3 protein is CASSRDSLNTEAFF. The CDR3 bases are TGTGCCAGCTCACGGGACAGCTTGAACACTGAAGCTTTCTTT. The rearrangement uses TRBV18 and TRBJ1-1; the match to TRBD1 covers 7 bases. Germline V CDR1 and CDR2: KGHSH, LQKENI. With V trimmed by 4 bases and J by 0 bases, 2 bases remained unmatched. The CDR3 runs to 14 residues.

The chain recombines TRBV11-2 with TRBJ2-7; tentative D call: TRBD2 (6 bases). Germline V CDR1 and CDR2: SGHAT, FQNNGV. V lost 5 bases, J lost 7 bases, and 24 bases lay in between. CDR3 size: 16 residues. CDR3 sequence: CASSRRQLAEAWEQYF. The DNA for the CDR3 is TGTGCCAGCAGCCGAAGGCAGTTAGCGGAAGCGTGGGAGCAGTACTTC.

As for this clonotype: A much larger clone sits a single nucleotide away, making a read error possible. V and J are TRBV28 and TRBJ2-4; D remains ambiguous. CDR3 length: 11 amino acids. Germline V gives CDR1 MDHEN, CDR2 SYDVKM. The CDR3 reads CASSARNIRYF. The CDR3 coding sequence is TGTGCCAGCAGTGCAAGAAACATTCGGTACTTC.

This clonotype has ten or more counts. This chain uses TRBV5-1 with TRBJ2-7; D is perhaps TRBD1 (6 bases). CDR1 is SGHRS, CDR2 YFSETQ, per germline. Trimming shortened V by 2 bases and J by 3 bases, and 18 bases separated the two germline ends. This CDR3 contains 16 residues. CDR3 residues: CASSFGYSGTLYEQYF. In DNA form, the CDR3 reads TGCGCCAGCAGCTTCGGCTACTCCGGGACACTCTACGAGCAGTACTTC.

The chain has TRBV28 and TRBJ2-1; 7 nucleotides align to TRBD2. This CDR3 comprises 15 residues. Losses at the gene ends were 7 bases for V and 4 bases for J; bases not matched to a gene: 10. In germline, CDR1 is MDHEN, CDR2 SYDVKM. This CDR3 reads CASTPVSGDYNEQFF. In DNA form, the CDR3 reads TGTGCCAGCACCCCCGTGAGCGGGGATTACAATGAGCAGTTCTTC.

This clonotype turned up a few times. The rearrangement joins TRBV7-2 to TRBJ1-2; tentative D call: TRBD1 (6 bases). The CDR3 length is 14 residues. CDR1 and CDR2 from the germline V gene are SGHTA and FQGNSA. V was trimmed by 3 bases and J by 8 bases, leaving 16 bases between them. CDR3 residues: CASSFYREEKGYTF. The CDR3, as DNA: TGTGCCAGCAGCTTCTACAGGGAGGAGAAGGGCTACACCTTC. Based on the CDR3 plus reference TRBV7-2 and TRBJ1-2, the full variable domain is GAGVSQSPSNKVTEKGKDVELRCDPISGHTALYWYRQSLGQGLEFLIYFQGNSAPDKSGLPSDRFSAERTGGSVSTLTIQRTQQEDSAVYLCASSFYREEKGYTFGSGTRLTVV.